This T cell receptor beta chain emerged from a study of T-cell reconstitution after alpha-beta-depleted transplantation in children. The germline V gene has CDR1 KGHDR and CDR2 SFDVKD. The CDR3 contains 16 residues. The junction had 8 bases not matched to a gene; V was cut back by 5 bases and J by 5 bases. This clonotype showed up many times. The library targeted TCRbeta and was prepared with unique molecular identifiers. TCRdb redid the calling of the PCR reads with MiXCR, one entry per CDR3 protein. The sample has more than 150,000 distinct CDR3 sequences, roughly 15% seen once. The receptor was derived from a human donor who donated a stem cell graft to a child with acute lymphoblastic leukemia. The sample here was PBMCs from the stem cell graft donor, taken from the stem cell graft. The chain is built from TRBV24-1 and TRBJ2-2; the match to TRBD2 covers 9 bases. As DNA, the CDR3 is TGTGCCACCAGTGGGACCGGGACTAGCAAAACCGGGGAGCTGTTTTTT. Encoded protein: CATSGTGTSKTGELFF.